The rows below give T cell receptor beta chains drawn from one sample of a study of OX40 agonist ivuxolimab in advanced cancers. Method: immunoSEQ multiplex PCR; TCRdb's copy keeps in-frame clones and lacks some. This table holds about 50,000 clones, around nine tenths found once. This sample comprised CD4+ or CD8+ T cells sorted from blood, obtained in a trial of the OX40 agonist ivuxolimab. The receptors were sampled from an adult with an advanced solid tumor such as melanoma, head and neck, liver or kidney cancer. The CDR3 runs from the conserved cysteine through the conserved F or W. A D gene is named only where the DNA matches it firmly. Not all rows give a size; the values are once, few, many and, for expanded clones, a class.

j_call clone_size d_call v_call cdr3_aa cdr3_nt
TRBJ2-3 - TRBD2 TRBV19 CASSIAGGRRTDTQYF TGTGCCAGTAGTATTGCCGGGGGGAGGAGGACAGATACGCAGTATTTT
TRBJ1-2 - - TRBV27 CASSPNYLRLTDNYGYTF TGTGCCAGCAGTCCCAATTATCTCCGGTTGACAGATAACTATGGCTACACCTTC
TRBJ2-2 - TRBD2 TRBV5-4 CASSHGTSGSAGELFF TGTGCCAGCAGCCACGGGACTAGCGGGAGCGCCGGGGAGCTGTTTTTT
TRBJ2-7 - - TRBV2 CASSQDRYEQYF TGTGCCAGCAGTCAGGATCGGTACGAGCAGTACTTC
TRBJ1-5 - TRBD1 TRBV2 CASSIGRDRGAQPQHF TGTGCCAGCAGCATAGGTAGGGACAGGGGGGCGCAGCCCCAGCATTTT
TRBJ2-7 - - TRBV18 CASSPRALYEQYF TGTGCCAGCTCACCACGGGCCCTTTACGAGCAGTACTTC
TRBJ2-1 - - TRBV6-6 CASSYIAGLAGNEQFF TGTGCCAGCAGTTATATCGCCGGACTGGCTGGCAATGAGCAGTTCTTC
TRBJ1-5 once - TRBV30 CAWSATFSNQPQHF TGTGCCTGGAGTGCGACGTTCAGCAATCAGCCCCAGCATTTT
TRBJ2-2 - TRBD2 TRBV6-6 CASSYITGGAPGELFF TGTGCCAGCAGTTACATTACGGGAGGGGCCCCCGGGGAGCTGTTTTTT
TRBJ2-5 - - TRBV10-1 CASSPGRNQETQYF TGCGCCAGCAGTCCCGGACGGAACCAAGAGACCCAGTACTTC
TRBJ2-1 - TRBD2 TRBV6-4 CASSPLAASYNEQFF TGTGCCAGCAGTCCACTAGCGGCCTCCTACAATGAGCAGTTCTTC
TRBJ2-1 - - TRBV7-3 CASSLYASAYNEQFF TGTGCCAGCAGCTTATATGCGTCTGCCTACAATGAGCAGTTCTTC
TRBJ2-2 - TRBD2 TRBV7-2 CASSPGLAGSTGELFF TGTGCCAGCAGCCCGGGACTAGCGGGGAGCACCGGGGAGCTGTTTTTT
TRBJ2-3 - TRBD1 TRBV6-5 CASRRDRAADTQYF TGTGCCAGCAGGCGGGACAGGGCCGCAGATACGCAGTATTTT
TRBJ1-3 - - TRBV28 CASRIAETGGNTIYF TGTGCCAGCAGAATCGCGGAAACTGGTGGAAACACCATATATTTT
TRBJ1-3 - - TRBV29-1 CSVNRRLSGNTIYF TGCAGCGTTAACCGCAGGCTCTCTGGAAACACCATATATTTT
TRBJ1-2 - - TRBV28 CASRIMRAGLAYGYTF TGTGCCAGCAGGATTATGAGGGCAGGGTTGGCCTATGGCTACACCTTC
TRBJ1-5 - - TRBV9 CASSVGHLNQPQHF TGTGCCAGCAGCGTAGGACATTTAAATCAGCCCCAGCATTTT
TRBJ2-7 - TRBD1 TRBV14 CASSRDRGSAWEQYF TGTGCCAGCAGCCGAGACAGGGGATCGGCGTGGGAGCAGTACTTC
TRBJ1-1 once TRBD1 TRBV19 CASSPRDRGQSAFF TGTGCCAGTAGTCCCCGGGACAGGGGGCAATCGGCTTTCTTT
TRBJ2-1 - - TRBV4-1 CARFVGYNEQFF TGCGCCAGGTTTGTGGGATACAATGAGCAGTTCTTC
TRBJ2-3 - - TRBV19 CASSISGTSTDTQYF TGTGCCAGTAGTATCTCCGGGACTAGCACAGATACGCAGTATTTT
TRBJ2-2 once TRBD1 TRBV29-1 CSGLTGGTGELFF TGCAGCGGCCTAACAGGGGGAACCGGGGAGCTGTTTTTT
TRBJ2-2 - - TRBV5-1 CASSLVSRQKTGELFF TGCGCCAGCAGCTTGGTTTCGCGCCAGAAGACCGGGGAGCTGTTTTTT
TRBJ2-5 - TRBD2 TRBV9 CASSQGLAGVQQYF TGTGCCAGCAGCCAGGGACTAGCGGGAGTTCAACAGTACTTC
TRBJ2-3 - TRBD2 TRBV5-1 CASKTAGGGVDTQYF TGCGCCAGCAAGACGGCGGGAGGTGGAGTAGATACGCAGTATTTT
TRBJ2-7 - TRBD2 TRBV5-4 CASSPSGGNYEQYF TGTGCCAGCAGCCCGTCCGGGGGGAACTACGAGCAGTACTTC
TRBJ2-7 - TRBD2 TRBV19 CASRNPGLAGGNEQYF TGTGCCAGCCGTAACCCTGGACTAGCGGGAGGTAACGAGCAGTACTTC
TRBJ2-5 - TRBD1 TRBV5-6 CASSLSTGGSETQYF TGTGCCAGCAGCTTGAGTACAGGGGGAAGTGAGACCCAGTACTTC
TRBJ1-6 - - TRBV28 CATLEGTGNSPLHF TGTGCCACCCTGGAGGGCACGGGTAATTCACCCCTCCACTTT
TRBJ2-7 - TRBD2 TRBV11-2 CASSLDLPSGRLEQYF TGTGCCAGCAGCTTAGATCTACCTAGCGGGAGGCTCGAGCAGTACTTC
TRBJ1-1 - - TRBV7-2 CASSLARGSEAFF TGTGCCAGCAGCTTAGCCAGGGGCAGCGAAGCTTTCTTT
TRBJ2-7 - - TRBV6-1 CASSERRGEQYF TGTGCCAGCAGTGAACGGAGGGGCGAGCAGTACTTC
TRBJ2-7 - TRBD2 TRBV11-1 CASNSGTSTAEQYF TGTGCCAGCAATTCCGGGACTAGTACTGCCGAGCAGTACTTC
TRBJ2-2 - - TRBV9 CASSPQLSTGELFF TGTGCCAGCAGCCCACAGCTGAGCACCGGGGAGCTGTTTTTT
TRBJ2-5 - TRBD2 TRBV5-4 CASSGTSGVQETQYF TGTGCCAGCAGCGGGACTAGCGGGGTACAAGAGACCCAGTACTTC
TRBJ2-1 - - TRBV27 CASRGGTGGSYNEQFF TGTGCCAGCAGGGGGGGGACAGGTGGGTCCTACAATGAGCAGTTCTTC
TRBJ1-5 - - TRBV19 CASSIDFMPVGDQPQHF TGTGCCAGTAGTATAGATTTTATGCCCGTAGGGGATCAGCCCCAGCATTTT
TRBJ2-7 once TRBD1 TRBV19 CASSIEPGQLHSYEQYF TGTGCCAGTAGTATAGAACCGGGACAGCTCCACTCCTACGAGCAGTACTTC
TRBJ1-5 - - TRBV7-8 CASSLFGAAQPQHF TGTGCCAGCAGCTTATTCGGGGCCGCCCAGCCCCAGCATTTT
TRBJ2-3 - TRBD2 TRBV19 CASTSGESTDTQYF TGTGCCAGTACTAGCGGGGAGAGCACAGATACGCAGTATTTT
TRBJ1-1 - TRBD1 TRBV5-1 CASSYRQGTEAFF TGCGCCAGCAGCTACCGACAGGGTACTGAAGCTTTCTTT
TRBJ1-1 - TRBD1 TRBV28 CASIRGGQQGIAFF TGTGCCAGCATCCGGGGGGGACAGCAGGGTATAGCTTTCTTT
TRBJ2-1 - TRBD2 TRBV7-3 CASGSGRDNEQFF TGTGCCAGCGGTAGCGGGAGGGACAATGAGCAGTTCTTC
TRBJ2-6 few - TRBV27 CASSLSGSTGANVLTF TGTGCCAGCAGTTTATCGGGTTCCACTGGGGCCAACGTCCTGACTTTC
TRBJ2-3 - TRBD2 TRBV2 CASSEARLADTDTQYF TGTGCCAGCAGTGAAGCGCGACTAGCGGACACAGATACGCAGTATTTT
TRBJ1-3 - - TRBV7-9 CASSLAGGVSGNTIYF TGTGCCAGCAGCTTAGCCGGCGGGGTCTCTGGAAACACCATATATTTT
TRBJ1-3 - - TRBV28 CASSLLLPGNTIYF TGTGCCAGCAGTTTACTCTTGCCTGGAAACACCATATATTTT
TRBJ1-5 - - TRBV28 CASSPPGPPFSQPQHF TGTGCCAGCAGTCCCCCGGGACCGCCGTTCTCTCAGCCCCAGCATTTT
TRBJ2-3 - - TRBV23-1 CASSQDSTDTQYF TGCGCCAGCAGTCAGGACAGCACAGATACGCAGTATTTT
TRBJ1-2 - - TRBV6-5 CASSLQGTNYGYTF TGTGCCAGCAGCCTACAGGGTACTAACTATGGCTACACCTTC
TRBJ2-1 few - TRBV19 CASSITRTQQFF TGTGCCAGTAGTATAACCAGGACACAGCAGTTCTTC
TRBJ1-1 - - TRBV15 CATSRDLGAGTEAFF TGTGCCACCAGCAGAGATCTCGGGGCCGGCACTGAAGCTTTCTTT
TRBJ1-6 - - TRBV30 CAWSVGTPENNSPLHF TGTGCCTGGAGTGTTGGGACCCCGGAAAATAATTCACCCCTCCACTTT
TRBJ1-1 - - TRBV11-3 CASSLGLGGDTEAFF TGTGCCAGCAGCTTAGGGTTGGGAGGGGACACTGAAGCTTTCTTT
TRBJ2-3 - - TRBV19 CASSIWGSTDTQYF TGTGCCAGTAGTATATGGGGGAGCACAGATACGCAGTATTTT
TRBJ1-5 once TRBD1 TRBV23-1 CASSQEKIEGQFNQPQHF TGCGCCAGCAGTCAAGAGAAAATCGAGGGACAGTTCAATCAGCCCCAGCATTTT
TRBJ2-7 - - TRBV28 CASSTGLHNEQYF TGTGCCAGCAGTACGGGACTCCACAACGAGCAGTACTTC
TRBJ2-3 - TRBD1 TRBV18 CASSPGAGGRTGDTQYF TGTGCCAGCTCACCAGGGGCAGGGGGCCGGACTGGAGATACGCAGTATTTT
TRBJ1-5 - TRBD1 TRBV5-6 CASSWGQGLNQPQHF TGTGCCAGCAGCTGGGGACAGGGCCTCAATCAGCCCCAGCATTTT